The source of this T cell receptor beta chain is a study of regulatory T cells in long-lasting Graves disease. General study points: Newly diagnosed patients had higher TCR diversity than persistent Graves' patients did. Not thyroid tissue but only peripheral blood was studied. Persistent disease showed a preference for TRBV28, TRBJ1-2 and TRBJ2-5. With approximately 2,500 shared public clonotypes, persistent patients exceeded new patients, who shared more than 900.

Arm-PCR of CDR3 regions and iRepertoire HTBI primers were used to build TCR beta libraries. TCRdb re-derived calls from the multiplex PCR reads in MiXCR, one entry per CDR3 protein. The table includes around 450,000 distinct CDR3 sequences, approximately 21% detected once. This clonotype was seen more than once but under ten times. Its antigen is unknown. The time point here: persistent/refractory GD, antithyroid drugs over 5 years with positive TRAb. Isolated PBMC RNA provided the starting material for the TCR library. Trimming stripped 0 bases from V and 0 bases from J, with 5 bases between. There are 14 residues in the CDR3. Germline CDR1 SNHLY, CDR2 FYNNEI.

The specimen comprised peripheral blood mononuclear cells (PBMCs), sampled when the disease was refractory, from a patient treated with antithyroid drugs. The sequence was obtained from a female donor with Graves disease. The chain couples TRBV2 to TRBJ1-2; D call uncertain. CDR3 sequence: CASSEAATNYGYTF. DNA of the CDR3: TGTGCCAGCAGTGAAGCGGCAACTAACTATGGCTACACCTTC.